Below are 6 T cell receptor beta chains sequenced from a single sample in a study of neoadjuvant nivolumab and ipilimumab in lung cancer. Measured with immunoSEQ multiplex PCR; TCRdb has only the in-frame clones, and not every one. Of more than 15,000 clones listed, over 70% are singletons. The starting material was tumor tissue, obtained after neoadjuvant nivolumab, alone or with ipilimumab, at or shortly before surgery. These receptors were obtained from an adult with non-small cell lung cancer.

This clone was recorded a few times. V usage is TRBV29-1 and J usage is TRBJ2-7; D is possibly TRBD2 (6 bases). Trimming took 6 bases from V and 5 from J, leaving 11 bases between them. CDR1 and CDR2 from the germline V gene are SQVTM and ANQGSEA. CDR3 length equals 11 residues. CDR3 nucleotide sequence: TGCAGCGTCGGCGGGGCGCACGAGCAGTACTTC. Its translation: CSVGGAHEQYF.

The chain combines TRBV5-6 with TRBJ1-2; D is ambiguous. The CDR3 extends over 14 amino acids. Trimming cost V 0 bases and J 8 bases, with 14 bases left between them. The germline V gene has CDR1 SGHDT and CDR2 YYEEEE. For the CDR3, the DNA is TGTGCCAGCAGCTTGGAGAGAATGACCCTCGGCTACACCTTC. Translation gives CASSLERMTLGYTF. Based on the CDR3 plus reference TRBV5-6 and TRBJ1-2, the full variable domain is DAGVTQSPTHLIKTRGQQVTLRCSPKSGHDTVSWYQQALGQGPQFIFQYYEEEERQRGNFPDRFSGHQFPNYSSELNVNALLLGDSALYLCASSLERMTLGYTFGSGTRLTVV.

This chain links TRBV5-1 with TRBJ2-3; the match to TRBD2 covers 12 bases. The CDR3 runs to 17 residues. Germline V gives CDR1 SGHRS, CDR2 YFSETQ. The V segment lost 0 bases and the J segment 2 bases; nucleotides outside the gene matches: 4. DNA for the CDR3: TGCGCCAGCAGCTTGGTGCTAGCGGGGGGGACCACAGATACGCAGTATTTT. It yields the protein CASSLVLAGGTTDTQYF.

There are a few counts of this clone. This chain uses TRBV5-1 with TRBJ2-7; D is possibly TRBD1 (6 bases). The V gene's germline CDR1 is SGHRS and CDR2 YFSETQ. The CDR3 is 14 amino acids. Trimming stripped 0 bases from V and 3 bases from J, with 10 bases between. CDR3 in DNA: TGCGCCAGCAGCTTGGGGACAGCGCGCTACGAGCAGTACTTC. This encodes CASSLGTARYEQYF. Variable domain in full (rest from reference TRBV5-1 and TRBJ2-7): KAGVTQTPRYLIKTRGQQVTLSCSPISGHRSVSWYQQTPGQGLQFLFEYFSETQRNKGNFPGRFSGRQFSNSRSEMNVSTLELGDSALYLCASSLGTARYEQYFGPGTRLTVT.

Worth noting for this clone: Germline and junction disagree at one end, which may indicate a read error. The chain couples TRBV5-1 to TRBJ1-5; TRBD1 is a possible D gene (6 bases). The CDR3 is made up of 13 amino acids. CDR1 is SGHRS, CDR2 YFSETQ, per germline. The CDR3 reads CASSLGGGQPQHF. Written as DNA, the CDR3 is TGCGCCAGCAGTTTGGGGGGCGGACAGCCCCAGCATTTT.

The V gene is TRBV18, the J gene TRBJ2-7; 10 bases match TRBD1. The trim removed 6 bases at V and 5 bases at J, leaving 10 bases unmatched. This CDR3 has 15 amino acids. CDR1 is KGHSH and CDR2 is LQKENI in the germline V gene. In DNA, the CDR3 is TGTGCCAGCTCTTCGGACAGGGGGAGTAGCGACGAGCAGTACTTC. Translation gives CASSSDRGSSDEQYF.